The clone carrying this T cell receptor beta chain was observed once. The data are from a study of blood T cell repertoires in COVID-19. The wider study: Samples of COVID-19 (acute and convalescent) were obtained from the United States, Italy and Spain. T cells, B-cell-depleted T cells, or PBMCs supplied cDNA or gDNA.

Trimming at V came to 3 bases and at J to 5 bases, leaving 8 bases not matched to a gene. CDR3 length: 16 residues. Per germline, CDR1 SGDLS and CDR2 YYNGEE. Measured with immunoSEQ multiplex PCR; TCRdb has only the in-frame clones, and not every one. This sample has about 520,000 clones; approximately 85% occur once, and the top ten carry 3% to 4%. The origin of this receptor is a human donor in a cohort sampled during active COVID-19. Sequences were obtained from peripheral blood. V is TRBV9 and J is TRBJ2-2; 9 bases map to TRBD1. CDR3: CASSGGGTGQTGELFF. CDR3 DNA sequence: TGTGCCAGCAGCGGGGGAGGGACAGGGCAAACCGGGGAGCTGTTTTTT. Full variable domain (outside the CDR3, taken from reference TRBV9 and TRBJ2-2): DSGVTQTPKHLITATGQRVTLRCSPRSGDLSVYWYQQSLDQGLQFLIQYYNGEERAKGNILERFSAQQFPDLHSELNLSSLELGDSALYFCASSGGGTGQTGELFFGEGSRLTVL.